Shown below are 18 T cell receptor beta chains from a single sample sequenced in a study of T-cell reconstitution after alpha-beta-depleted transplantation in children (dated by TCRdb to the mid-2010s). The treatment or condition label here, explained by the study, means: allogeneic hematopoietic cell transplantation with graft depleted of TCRalphabeta T cells and CD19 B cells. Libraries were prepared through PCR. Sequenced on an Illumina HiSeq 2500. TCR libraries were prepared with molecular barcoding, using unique molecular identifiers to normalize TCRbeta repertoire quantification. TCRdb reanalyzed the raw reads on its own, using fastp at Q25 for trimming and MiXCR for clone calling, and kept in-frame beta chains. CDR3 protein sequences are deduplicated, and each keeps its most common genes and DNA. This sample gives 700,000 to 950,000 distinct CDR3 sequences in total; 16% of them show up just once. Under 6% of the sample lies in the top ten.

The source material was PBMCs, mostly from graft donor cells, sampled 360 days after TCRalphabeta/CD19-depleted stem cell transplant. These TCRs come from a male patient between 10 and 17 years old who had a stem cell transplant for acute lymphoblastic leukemia, so the T cells may come from the graft donor.

V usage is TRBV7-3 and J usage is TRBJ2-7; 9 bases map to TRBD2. CDR1 and CDR2 from the germline V gene are SGHTA and FQGTGA. CDR3 length equals 16 residues. V lost 1 base and J lost 7; bases outside the gene matches: 11. This chain's CDR3 is CASSLSGPSGNLEQYF. The CDR3 bases are TGTGCCAGCAGCTTAAGTGGTCCTAGCGGGAATTTGGAGCAGTACTTC.

Only a few counts were recorded for this clonotype. This chain joins TRBV4-1 and TRBJ2-1, with 15 bases fitting TRBD2. This CDR3 spans 20 amino acids. Germline assignment: CDR1 MGHRA and CDR2 YSYEKL. Trimming took 1 base from V and 4 from J; bases not matched to a gene: 11. The CDR3 spells CASSQAVPGLAGGSYNEQFF. DNA of the CDR3: TGCGCCAGCAGCCAAGCGGTTCCCGGACTAGCGGGAGGGTCTTACAATGAGCAGTTCTTC.

The rearrangement uses TRBV5-5 and TRBJ2-3; a possible D gene is TRBD2 (6 bases). This CDR3 has 15 amino acids. Trimming cost V 2 bases and J 7 bases, with 17 bases left between them. Per germline, CDR1 SGHKS and CDR2 YYEKEE (reference sequence). The CDR3 loop reads CASSFPGTAQYTQYF. The CDR3 DNA follows: TGTGCCAGCAGCTTTCCCGGGACTGCGCAGTATACGCAGTATTTT.

CDR3 in DNA: TGTGCCAGCAGTGACTCTACTAGCGGGAAAACTGAGCAGTTCTTC. This translates into CASSDSTSGKTEQFF. This chain links TRBV6-4 with TRBJ2-1; 10 bases agree with TRBD2. The V gene end was trimmed by 0 bases and the J gene end by 9 bases; junction bases not matched to a gene: 5. Germline V lookup: CDR1 MRHNA, CDR2 SNTAGT. This CDR3 is built from 15 residues.

J is TRBJ2-1 and V is TRBV29-1; no firm D call. CDR1 SQVTM and CDR2 ANQGSEA come from the germline V gene. The CDR3 runs to 11 residues. CDR3 nucleotide sequence: TGCAGTGCAAAAAGCTACAATGAGCAGTTCTTC. As protein: CSAKSYNEQFF.

J is TRBJ2-7 and V is TRBV7-9; tentative D call: TRBD1 (6 bases). The V end lost 5 bases, the J end lost 3 bases, and 17 bases lay between the germline ends. Germline V gene lookup returns CDR1 SEHNR and CDR2 FQNEAQ (reference sequence). The CDR3 length is 15 residues. The CDR3 sequence: CASSNAQGNNYEQYF. The CDR3 DNA reads TGTGCCAGCAGCAATGCTCAGGGGAATAACTACGAGCAGTACTTC. Full variable domain (rest looked up from reference TRBV7-9 and TRBJ2-7): DTGVSQNPRHKITKRGQNVTFRCDPISEHNRLYWYRQTLGQGPEFLTYFQNEAQLEKSRLLSDRFSAERPKGSFSTLEIQRTEQGDSAMYLCASSNAQGNNYEQYFGPGTRLTVT.

The chain has TRBV10-3 and TRBJ2-2; D call uncertain. CDR3 length: 12 amino acids. Deletions cut 10 bases from V and 4 bases from J, with 10 bases between. CDR1 and CDR2 (germline): ENHRY, SYGVKD. The CDR3 here is CANARATGELFF. CDR3 DNA sequence: TGTGCCAACGCCCGGGCCACCGGGGAGCTGTTTTTT.

The V call is TRBV7-3, the J call TRBJ2-7, with TRBD1 matching 7 bases. The germline gives CDR1 SGHTA, CDR2 FQGTGA. V lost 5 bases, J lost 3 bases, and 7 bases stayed unmatched. The CDR3 covers 14 residues. The CDR3 reads CASSPTGQLYEQYF. The CDR3 DNA follows: TGTGCCAGCAGCCCGACAGGGCAGCTCTACGAGCAGTACTTC. Full variable domain (rest looked up from reference TRBV7-3 and TRBJ2-7): GAGVSQTPSNKVTEKGKYVELRCDPISGHTALYWYRQSLGQGPEFLIYFQGTGAADDSGLPNDRFFAVRPEGSVSTLKIQRTERGDSAVYLCASSPTGQLYEQYFGPGTRLTVT.

At least ten counts were recorded for this clonotype. The genes are TRBV5-1 and TRBJ2-3; 7 positions agree with TRBD1. The CDR3 length is 15 residues. J gave up 6 bases and V 4 bases, and 11 bases lay outside the gene matches. Germline V gene sequence: CDR1 SGHRS, CDR2 YFSETQ. In DNA form, the CDR3 reads TGCGCCAGCAGCCAAACGGGACAGCACGTGGATACGCAGTATTTT. Amino acids: CASSQTGQHVDTQYF.

This clonotype has more than one count but fewer than ten. The genes are TRBV6-4 and TRBJ2-6; the match to TRBD1 covers 11 bases. CDR3 length: 16 amino acids. The germline V gene encodes CDR1 MRHNA and CDR2 SNTAGT. J gave up 1 base and V 8 bases, and 4 bases lay outside the gene matches. CDR3 sequence reads: CASGQGAGSGANVLTF. In DNA form, the CDR3 reads TGTGCCAGCGGACAGGGGGCAGGGTCTGGGGCCAACGTCCTGACTTTC.

The J gene is TRBJ2-3, the V gene TRBV9, with D possibly being TRBD2 (7 bases). The CDR3 sequence is 13 residues long. Trimming removed 4 bases from V and 8 bases from J, with 14 bases in between. Germline-derived CDR1 and CDR2 are SGDLS and YYNGEE. The CDR3 bases are TGTGCCAGCAGCCCGAGGGGGGGGGTTACGCAGTATTTT. Protein sequence: CASSPRGGVTQYF.

This clonotype was observed a handful of times. The chain has TRBV9 and TRBJ2-5; no definite D call. Trimming removed 0 bases from V and 2 bases from J, with 11 bases in between. CDR1 SGDLS and CDR2 YYNGEE come from the germline V gene. This CDR3 spans 15 amino acids. The CDR3 sequence is CASSVVPSSQETQYF. The DNA of the CDR3 is TGTGCCAGCAGCGTAGTCCCCTCCTCACAAGAGACCCAGTACTTC.

This clonotype was counted a few times. The gene calls are TRBV27 and TRBJ2-5; D possibly corresponds to TRBD2 (5 bases). This CDR3 has 14 residues. Germline CDR1 reads MNHEY; CDR2 reads SMNVEV (reference sequence). Between the trimmed V and J ends, which lost 2 bases and 5 bases, there was a span of 12 bases. CDR3 in DNA: TGTGCCAGCAGTTTAAGCCCGCTAGCTGAGACCCAGTACTTC. Its translation: CASSLSPLAETQYF.

This clonotype was picked up a small number of times. The chain carries TRBV7-9 and TRBJ1-3, with D possibly TRBD1 on 6 matching bases. The CDR3 extends over 15 amino acids. The germline V gene encodes CDR1 SEHNR and CDR2 FQNEAQ (reference sequence). The V end was cut by 5 bases, the J end by 2 bases, with 13 bases between. In nucleotides, the CDR3 is TGTGCCAGCAGCCCACAGGGCGGTCCTGGAAACACCATATATTTT. This encodes CASSPQGGPGNTIYF.

The rearrangement joins TRBV5-6 to TRBJ2-1; 10 nucleotides match TRBD2. Trimming at V came to 7 bases and at J to 9 bases, leaving 7 bases not matched to a gene. Germline V gene lookup returns CDR1 SGHDT and CDR2 YYEEEE. There are 13 residues in the CDR3. The CDR3 coding sequence is TGTGCCAGCCCCGTAGCGGGAGGCGGTGAGCAGTTCTTC. Translation gives CASPVAGGGEQFF.

The chain carries TRBV20-1 and TRBJ2-1; a possible D gene is TRBD2 (5 bases). The CDR3 runs to 17 residues. Per the germline V gene, CDR1 is DFQATT and CDR2 is SNEGSKA (reference sequence). Trimming took off 0 bases at V and 3 bases at J, with 18 bases between the two ends. The CDR3 loop is CSARDEIGLLLYNEQFF. CDR3 in DNA: TGCAGTGCTAGAGATGAAATTGGACTCCTCCTCTACAATGAGCAGTTCTTC.

The V call is TRBV5-1, the J call TRBJ2-7, with TRBD2 identical over 7 bases. Per the germline V gene, CDR1 is SGHRS and CDR2 is YFSETQ. The CDR3 extends over 14 amino acids. V shed 0 bases, J shed 6 bases, and the junction held 6 bases outside the gene matches. CDR3 bases: TGCGCCAGCAGCTTGGGGGGAGGGTCCCCCGAGCAGTACTTC. Translated: CASSLGGGSPEQYF.

This clonotype was observed a handful of times. The CDR3 bases are TGTGCCAGCAGTCGACCTATATCTAACACTGAAGCTTTCTTT. Encoded protein: CASSRPISNTEAFF. The chain couples TRBV12-3 or TRBV12-4 to TRBJ1-1; no reliable D call. The ends were cut back, 5 bases at V and 2 bases at J, with 12 bases in the middle. The CDR3 loop spans 14 amino acids.